The 13 T cell receptor beta chains presented below share a single source sample, sequenced in a study of T cells in localized non-small cell lung cancer. Sequencing was performed with immunoSEQ multiplex PCR; in TCRdb, only in-frame clones are kept and a portion is missing. Of roughly 72,000 clones detected, more than 75% appear once; the ten largest clones hold nearly 9.5%. The specimen was peripheral blood, collected before any cancer treatment. These receptor sequences come from a female donor aged 60 or older with stage I lung adenocarcinoma.

V and J are TRBV28 and TRBJ2-7; 8 bases map to TRBD1. The CDR3 consists of 13 residues. Germline V CDR1 and CDR2: MDHEN, SYDVKM. Trimming cost V 5 bases and J 4 bases; bases outside gene matches: 4. The CDR3 nucleotides read TGTGCCAGCAGTCCAGGGGGCCGGTACGAGCAGTACTTC. Its translation is CASSPGGRYEQYF. The variable domain in full, completed from reference TRBV28 and TRBJ2-7, reads DVKVTQSSRYLVKRTGEKVFLECVQDMDHENMFWYRQDPGLGLRLIYFSYDVKMKEKGDIPEGYSVSREKKERFSLILESASTNQTSMYLCASSPGGRYEQYFGPGTRLTVT.

The V gene is TRBV5-6, the J gene TRBJ2-5; D gene ambiguous. Between the trimmed V and J ends, which lost 1 base and 4 bases, there was a span of 8 bases. Germline CDR1 SGHDT, CDR2 YYEEEE. The CDR3 has 13 amino acids. DNA for the CDR3: TGTGCCAGCAGCTTGAGCAGTGGAGAGACCCAGTACTTC. Amino acid sequence: CASSLSSGETQYF.

The chain joins TRBV11-2 to TRBJ2-2; a possible D gene is TRBD1 (5 bases). Trimming took 5 bases from V and 6 from J, leaving 13 bases between them. The length of the CDR3 is 14 residues. Germline V gene sequence: CDR1 SGHAT, CDR2 FQNNGV. Here the CDR3 reads CASSPMAGSGELFF. CDR3 nucleotides: TGTGCCAGCAGCCCAATGGCAGGGTCCGGGGAGCTGTTTTTT.

The chain employs TRBV7-9 and TRBJ2-1; a weak D match, TRBD1 (5 bases). V lost 2 bases, J lost 5 bases, and 13 bases lay in between. Germline values: CDR1 SEHNR, CDR2 FQNEAQ (reference sequence). This CDR3 is 15 amino acids long. This CDR3 is CASSLNSGSHNEQFF. Here the CDR3 DNA reads TGTGCCAGCAGCTTAAATTCAGGGTCCCACAATGAGCAGTTCTTC. Full variable domain (outside the CDR3, taken from reference TRBV7-9 and TRBJ2-1): DTGVSQNPRHKITKRGQNVTFRCDPISEHNRLYWYRQTLGQGPEFLTYFQNEAQLEKSRLLSDRFSAERPKGSFSTLEIQRTEQGDSAMYLCASSLNSGSHNEQFFGPGTRLTVL.

This chain links TRBV5-4 with TRBJ2-1, with D perhaps being TRBD1 or TRBD2 (5 bases each). V was cut by 2 bases and J by 1 base, with 10 bases left in between. The CDR3 contains 15 residues. Germline lookup yields CDR1 SGHNT and CDR2 YYREEE (reference sequence). The CDR3 loop is CASSFGTQSYNEQFF. In nucleotides, the CDR3 is TGTGCCAGCAGCTTCGGGACCCAGTCCTACAATGAGCAGTTCTTC. Using reference TRBV5-4 and TRBJ2-1 for the parts outside the CDR3, the full variable domain is ETGVTQSPTHLIKTRGQQVTLRCSSQSGHNTVSWYQQALGQGPQFIFQYYREEENGRGNFPPRFSGLQFPNYSSELNVNALELDDSALYLCASSFGTQSYNEQFFGPGTRLTVL.

The chain joins TRBV5-1 to TRBJ1-2; 10 nucleotides align to TRBD1. The germline V gene encodes CDR1 SGHRS and CDR2 YFSETQ. V dropped 2 bases and J dropped 0; count of bases not matched to a gene: 4. This CDR3 comprises 16 residues. In DNA, the CDR3 is TGCGCCAGCAGCTTAGGGACAGGGGCATCTAACTATGGCTACACCTTC. Translation: CASSLGTGASNYGYTF. Variable domain in full (rest from reference TRBV5-1 and TRBJ1-2): KAGVTQTPRYLIKTRGQQVTLSCSPISGHRSVSWYQQTPGQGLQFLFEYFSETQRNKGNFPGRFSGRQFSNSRSEMNVSTLELGDSALYLCASSLGTGASNYGYTFGSGTRLTVV.

The gene calls are TRBV6-5 and TRBJ2-7; 7 bases are shared with TRBD1. With 4 bases clipped from V and 7 bases from J, the junction kept 7 bases outside the gene matches. CDR3 length equals 13 residues. Looked up from germline, CDR1 is MNHEY and CDR2 is SVGAGI. The CDR3 protein is CASSFTGVGEQYF. Written as DNA, the CDR3 is TGTGCCAGCAGTTTCACAGGGGTTGGGGAGCAGTACTTC.

The chain has TRBV7-9 and TRBJ2-1; 9 bases map to TRBD2. The CDR3 consists of 16 residues. CDR1 and CDR2 from the germline V gene are SEHNR and FQNEAQ (reference sequence). After removal of 2 bases from V and 6 bases from J, the junction contained 8 bases not matched to a gene. CDR3 region: CASSLYVIAGANEQFF. The CDR3 DNA follows: TGTGCCAGCAGCTTATACGTGATAGCGGGAGCCAATGAGCAGTTCTTC.

The genes are TRBV7-9 and TRBJ2-7; 9 bases fit TRBD1. V shed 9 bases and J 0 bases; nucleotides not matched to a gene: 12. The CDR3 runs 16 residues. The V gene's germline CDR1 is SEHNR and CDR2 FQNEAQ (reference sequence). The CDR3 sequence: CASWDRDGPFSYEQYF. The CDR3 coding sequence is TGTGCCAGTTGGGACAGGGACGGACCTTTCTCCTACGAGCAGTACTTC.

V is TRBV27 and J is TRBJ1-1, with a weak D call TRBD1 (5 bases). The ends were cut back, 6 bases at V and 1 base at J, with 21 bases in the middle. The CDR3 is made up of 17 amino acids. The germline gives CDR1 MNHEY, CDR2 SMNVEV (reference sequence). CDR3 sequence: CASRLPGVTGRNTEAFF. The CDR3 DNA reads TGTGCCAGCAGACTCCCCGGAGTAACAGGTCGGAACACTGAAGCTTTCTTT.

The V call is TRBV7-8, the J call TRBJ1-6; maybe TRBD1 (6 bases). The CDR3 length is 15 residues. The germline CDR1 and CDR2 sequences are SGHVS and FQNEAQ. The germline V and J ends were trimmed by 1 base and 8 bases, with 12 bases remaining between them. The CDR3 loop is CASSLGPGADSPLHF. DNA of the CDR3: TGTGCCAGCAGCTTAGGTCCGGGGGCAGATTCACCCCTCCACTTT.

The J gene is TRBJ2-5, the V gene TRBV10-3, with D tentatively TRBD1 (6 bases). The CDR3 extends over 14 amino acids. The germline gives CDR1 ENHRY, CDR2 SYGVKD. Between the trimmed V and J ends, which lost 4 bases and 1 base, there was a span of 10 bases. The chain's CDR3 is CAISAGGSQETQYF. Written as DNA, the CDR3 is TGTGCCATCAGTGCTGGGGGCAGCCAAGAGACCCAGTACTTC.

This clone was observed a single time. The genes are TRBV5-1 and TRBJ2-2, with TRBD1 matching over 10 bases. The germline gives CDR1 SGHRS, CDR2 YFSETQ. Losses at the gene ends were 0 bases for V and 7 bases for J; bases not matched to a gene: 3. This CDR3 region has 15 residues. The CDR3 coding sequence is TGCGCCAGCAGCTTGGAGGGACAGGGGATCGGGGAGCTGTTTTTT. This encodes CASSLEGQGIGELFF.